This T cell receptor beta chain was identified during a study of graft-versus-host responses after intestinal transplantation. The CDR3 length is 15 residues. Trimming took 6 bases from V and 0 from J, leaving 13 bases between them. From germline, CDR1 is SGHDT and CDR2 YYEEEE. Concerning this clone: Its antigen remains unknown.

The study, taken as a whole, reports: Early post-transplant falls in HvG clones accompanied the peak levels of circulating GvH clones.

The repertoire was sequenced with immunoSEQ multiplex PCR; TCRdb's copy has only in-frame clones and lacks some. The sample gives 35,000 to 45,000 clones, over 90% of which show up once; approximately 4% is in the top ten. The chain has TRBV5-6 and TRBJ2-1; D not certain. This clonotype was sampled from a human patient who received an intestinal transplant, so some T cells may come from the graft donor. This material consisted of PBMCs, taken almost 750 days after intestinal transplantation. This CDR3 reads CASIIGPLSYNEQFF. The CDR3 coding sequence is TGTGCCAGCATCATAGGACCTCTCTCCTACAATGAGCAGTTCTTC.